This paragraph covers one TCR beta chain sequence. Its cognate antigen is unknown. Donors were ostensibly healthy at sampling, although undocumented immune exposures were probable. Primers included in the PCR were 60 Vbeta and 13 Jbeta primers. Measured with immunoSEQ multiplex PCR; TCRdb has only the in-frame clones, and not every one. The data hold around 150,000 clones, with about 80% observed a single time. Trimming cost V 9 bases and J 1 base; bases outside gene matches: 3. The CDR3 consists of 14 residues. The V gene's germline CDR1 is MDHEN and CDR2 SYDVKM. The record originates from a study of cytomegalovirus exposure and HLA in healthy donors. Whole-study context: Across a few hundred genotyped donors, approximately 81% landed in the Caucasian-associated ancestry cluster. General study findings and limits: Within an earlier analysis, most TCR beta V segments proved productive either about 87% or about 30% of the time. Listed as cytomegalovirus-associated were 150 or so TCR beta chains.

The V and J genes are TRBV28 and TRBJ2-7; TRBD2 aligns across 13 bases. Sequenced input: PBMCs. The clonotype was recovered from a man aged 35 to 55 in good health and CMV-seronegative. The chain's CDR3 is CASGLAGVSYEQYF. Here the CDR3 DNA reads TGTGCCAGTGGACTAGCGGGAGTGTCCTACGAGCAGTACTTC. Based on the CDR3 plus reference TRBV28 and TRBJ2-7, the full variable domain is DVKVTQSSRYLVKRTGEKVFLECVQDMDHENMFWYRQDPGLGLRLIYFSYDVKMKEKGDIPEGYSVSREKKERFSLILESASTNQTSMYLCASGLAGVSYEQYFGPGTRLTVT.